This T cell receptor (beta chain) comes out of a study of blood T cell repertoires in COVID-19. Sequencing was performed with immunoSEQ multiplex PCR; in TCRdb, only in-frame clones are kept and a portion is missing. The sample has a few hundred thousand clones, 80% to 90% seen once; the top ten hold 3%. The receptor's source is a woman in her twenties or thirties with active or convalescent COVID-19. Specimen: peripheral blood.

The CDR3 here is CASSLHLPGLNYNEQFF. The CDR3 nucleotides are TGCGCCAGCAGCCTACACCTCCCGGGACTAAACTACAATGAGCAGTTCTTC. The V and J genes are TRBV4-1 and TRBJ2-1, with 7 bases lining up with TRBD2. CDR1 is MGHRA and CDR2 is YSYEKL in the germline V gene. Germline trimming cut 4 bases from V and 3 bases from J; bases unmatched to any gene: 12. This CDR3 has 17 amino acids.